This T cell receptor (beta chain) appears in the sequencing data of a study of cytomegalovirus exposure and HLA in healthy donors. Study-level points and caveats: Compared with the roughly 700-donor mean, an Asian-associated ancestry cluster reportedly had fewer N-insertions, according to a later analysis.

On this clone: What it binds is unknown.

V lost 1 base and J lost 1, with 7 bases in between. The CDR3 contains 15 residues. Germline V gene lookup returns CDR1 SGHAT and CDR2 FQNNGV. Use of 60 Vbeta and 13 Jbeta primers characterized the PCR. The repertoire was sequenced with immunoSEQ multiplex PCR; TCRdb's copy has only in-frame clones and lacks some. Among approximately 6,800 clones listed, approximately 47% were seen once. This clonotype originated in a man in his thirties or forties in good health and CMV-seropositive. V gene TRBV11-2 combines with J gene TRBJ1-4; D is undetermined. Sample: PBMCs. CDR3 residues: CASSLVAVTNEKLFF. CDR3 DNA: TGTGCCAGCAGCTTAGTAGCAGTAACTAATGAAAAACTGTTTTTT.